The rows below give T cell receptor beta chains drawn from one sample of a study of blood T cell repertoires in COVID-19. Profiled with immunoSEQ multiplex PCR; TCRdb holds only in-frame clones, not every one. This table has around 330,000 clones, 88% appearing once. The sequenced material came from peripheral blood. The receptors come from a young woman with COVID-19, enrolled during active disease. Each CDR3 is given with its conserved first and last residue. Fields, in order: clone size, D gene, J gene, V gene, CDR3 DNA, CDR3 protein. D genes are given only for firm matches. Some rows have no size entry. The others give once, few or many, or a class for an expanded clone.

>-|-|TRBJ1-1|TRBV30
TGTGCCTGGAGTGTACGGGTTTTTAGGCCTGAAGCTTTCTTT
CAWSVRVFRPEAFF
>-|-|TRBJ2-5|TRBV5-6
TGTGCCAGCAGCTGGGGCACCCTGGGCCAAGAGACCCAGTACTTC
CASSWGTLGQETQYF
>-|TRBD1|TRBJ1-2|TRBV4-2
TGTGCCAGCAGCCAAGTCACCGGGACAGGGTCCGGCTACACCTTC
CASSQVTGTGSGYTF
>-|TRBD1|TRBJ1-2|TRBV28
TGTGCCAGCAGCTCACAGGGGGTCCTCTATGGCTACACCTTC
CASSSQGVLYGYTF
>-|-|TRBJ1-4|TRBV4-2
TGTGCCAGCAGCCAAGTCGCGGCGGTAGTAAGGTTTTTT
CASSQVAAVVRFF
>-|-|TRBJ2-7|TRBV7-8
TGTGCCAGCAGCTTAGCTGACAGCTACGAGCAGTACTTC
CASSLADSYEQYF
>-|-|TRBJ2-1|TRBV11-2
TGTGCCAGCAGCTTAGAAATAAACAATGAGCAGTTCTTC
CASSLEINNEQFF
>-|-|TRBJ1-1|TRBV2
TGTGCCAGCAGGCAGGGTTGGAACACTGAAGCTTTCTTT
CASRQGWNTEAFF
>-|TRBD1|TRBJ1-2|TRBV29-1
TGCAGCGTTCCCGGGACAGGGGGCGATGGCTACACCTTC
CSVPGTGGDGYTF
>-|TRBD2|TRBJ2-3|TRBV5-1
TGCGCCAGCAGTCTCCCCGGGACTAGCGGGACGATGGATACGCAGTATTTT
CASSLPGTSGTMDTQYF
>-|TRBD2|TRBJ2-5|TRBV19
TGTGCCAGTAGTACTAGCGGGGGGTCAGAGACCCAGTACTTC
CASSTSGGSETQYF
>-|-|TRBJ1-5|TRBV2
TGTGCCAGCAGTGTGGGAGGTTCTTGGCCCCAGCATTTT
CASSVGGSWPQHF
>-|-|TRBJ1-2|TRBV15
TGTGCCACCAGCTCAAGGGGGGGGGATGGCTACACCTTC
CATSSRGGDGYTF
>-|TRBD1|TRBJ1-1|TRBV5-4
TGTGCCAGCAGCCGACTCACAGGGGAAACTGAAGCTTTCTTT
CASSRLTGETEAFF
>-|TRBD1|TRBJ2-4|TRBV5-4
TGTGCCAGCAGCTTGCCTGGGACAGGGGGTCCGAAAGCCAAAAACATTCAGTACTTC
CASSLPGTGGPKAKNIQYF
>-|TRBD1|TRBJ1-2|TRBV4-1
TGCGCCAGCAGCCAAGGACAGGGAAGCGGCTATGGCTACACCTTC
CASSQGQGSGYGYTF
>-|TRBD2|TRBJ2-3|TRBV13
TGTGCCAGCAGCCAGCGTCTAGCGGGGGGGCCTGGGAACACAGATACGCAGTATTTT
CASSQRLAGGPGNTDTQYF
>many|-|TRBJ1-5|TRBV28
TGTGCCAGCAGTTTATTGTACGTAATAGGGGGTATGAGCAATCAGCCCCAGCATTTT
CASSLLYVIGGMSNQPQHF
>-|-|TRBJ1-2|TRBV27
TGTGCCAGCAGTTCAGGGGCGGGGGCACTCAGCTATGGCTACACCTTC
CASSSGAGALSYGYTF
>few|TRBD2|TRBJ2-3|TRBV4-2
TGTGCCAGCAGCCCTCTTGGGACTAGCGGGGGGGCTAGCACAGATACGCAGTATTTT
CASSPLGTSGGASTDTQYF
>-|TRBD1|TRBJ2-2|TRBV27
TGTGCCAGCAGGGGGACAGGGGGGACCGGGGAGCTGTTTTTT
CASRGTGGTGELFF
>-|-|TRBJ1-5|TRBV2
TGTGCCAGCAGTGAAGATGGAGGTCAGCCCCAGCATTTT
CASSEDGGQPQHF
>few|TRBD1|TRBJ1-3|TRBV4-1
TGCGCCAGCAGCCAAGATTGGACAGGGTTGAGGACTGGAAACACCATATATTTT
CASSQDWTGLRTGNTIYF
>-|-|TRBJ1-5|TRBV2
TGTGCCAGCAGTGAAGGGGCCAATCAGCCCCAGCATTTT
CASSEGANQPQHF
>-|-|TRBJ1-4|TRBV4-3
TGCGCCAGCAGCCAAGATATCCCCCGCAGGCAAACTAATGAAAAACTGTTTTTT
CASSQDIPRRQTNEKLFF
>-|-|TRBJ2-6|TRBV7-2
TGTGCCAGCAGCCCATTCTCTGGGGCCAACGTCCTGACTTTC
CASSPFSGANVLTF
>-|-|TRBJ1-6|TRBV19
TGTGCCACGTCGCCAGGGAGGTCACCCCTCCACTTT
CATSPGRSPLHF
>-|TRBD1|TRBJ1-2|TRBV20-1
TGCAGTGCTAGTCCACCCGGACAGGAAGATACCTATGGCTACACCTTC
CSASPPGQEDTYGYTF
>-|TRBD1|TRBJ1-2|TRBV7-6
TGTGCCAGCAGCTTAGCTGGACAGGGTGCGGGAGGCTACACCTTC
CASSLAGQGAGGYTF
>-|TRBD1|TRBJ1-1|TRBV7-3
TGTGCCAGCAGCACAGGACAGGGAACGACTGAAGCTTTCTTT
CASSTGQGTTEAFF
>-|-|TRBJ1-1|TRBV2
TGTGCCAGCAGCCCATCCATCGGTTCGGGGAACACTGAAGCTTTCTTT
CASSPSIGSGNTEAFF
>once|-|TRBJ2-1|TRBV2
TGTGCCAGCAAACAGGGCGCCTACAATGAGCAGTTCTTC
CASKQGAYNEQFF
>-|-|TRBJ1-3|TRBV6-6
TGTGCCAGCAGTTACTCGATCGGTCGAAACACCATATATTTT
CASSYSIGRNTIYF